The TCR beta chain described here comes from a study of blood T cell repertoires in COVID-19. The CDR3 is 16 residues long. In germline, CDR1 is LNHDA, CDR2 SQIVND (reference sequence). After removal of 6 bases from V and 3 bases from J, the junction contained 12 bases not matched to a gene. The repertoire was sequenced with immunoSEQ multiplex PCR; TCRdb's copy has only in-frame clones and lacks some. Here the sample spans 100,000 to 150,000 clones, approximately 83% being singletons. The source material was peripheral blood. The V gene is TRBV19, the J gene TRBJ1-2; 8 nucleotides agree with TRBD1. The clonotype was recovered from a man aged 60-69 years with acute or convalescent COVID-19. The CDR3 bases are TGTGCCAGTAGGGACAGGGACCTTTCAGTGGACTATGGCTACACCTTC. It encodes CASRDRDLSVDYGYTF.